This T cell receptor (beta chain) was captured in a study of a mutant IDH1 vaccine in newly diagnosed glioma. The overall study: Vaccination followed radiotherapy alone by 4-6 weeks, or accompanied temozolomide cycles. Receipt of radiotherapy, temozolomide, or both preceded the study, and most received both.

Details on this clone: Its antigen is still unknown.

TCRdb's copy holds only in-frame clones and misses some; the assay was immunoSEQ multiplex PCR. Here the sample spans fewer than 45,000 clones, about 76% being singletons. Documented time point: week 35, safety follow-up. Every vaccination contained 300 ug of the mutant IDH1 20-mer peptide and was paired with topical imiquimod. The study enrolled donors with new WHO grade 3 or 4 IDH1-mutant, ATRX-lost astrocytomas. The CDR3 contains 15 residues. Germline values: CDR1 LGHNA, CDR2 YNFKEQ. V was cut by 0 bases and J by 0 bases, with 8 bases left in between. Study findings and constraints: Patients mounted vaccine-induced immune responses in approximately 94% of cases.

Material: PBMCs, obtained from a glioma patient whose treatment included an IDH1 peptide vaccine. This TCR was recovered from a woman aged 40 to 50 with glioma. Some clones in this sample may be carry-over from other donors' samples. This rearrangement joins TRBV4-2 to TRBJ1-2; D is ambiguous. The CDR3 DNA is TGTGCCAGCAGCCAAGATATCGGGACTAACTATGGCTACACCTTC. This translates into CASSQDIGTNYGYTF.